This TCR beta chain is from a study of identical twins. MiXCR, run by TCRdb on the 5' RACE reads, gives a single entry per CDR3 protein. The sample lists roughly 480,000 distinct CDR3 sequences, approximately 25% seen once, with 2.5% to 3.5% in the top ten. The CDR3 sequence is 13 residues long. Trimming cost V 5 bases and J 14 bases, with 19 bases left between them. This same sample was also part of a study on T cells expressing NK-cell markers. That study adds: Among the eight sequenced donors, seven tested HCMV-seropositive and one tested seronegative. CD8+ T cells in over five donors included dominant NKG2C+ clonotypes at roughly 1.0-8%.

The sample taken for sequencing was CD4+ T cells sorted from blood. V and J are TRBV12-3 or TRBV12-4 and TRBJ2-1; the D call may be TRBD1 or TRBD2 (6 bases each). This TCR came from a woman aged 18 to 35 in good health. The chain's CDR3 is CASSLGGSGGEFF. The CDR3 DNA sequence: TGTGCCAGCAGTCTAGGGGGTAGCGGAGGGGAGTTCTTC.